This TCR beta chain originates from a study of T cell responses to AZD1222 COVID-19 vaccine. Profiled with immunoSEQ multiplex PCR; TCRdb holds only in-frame clones, not every one. The sample shows around 120,000 clones, about 89% of them seen only once. Points on this clone: Its antigen is not identified.

Study observations and caveats: Clonal diversity was possibly underestimated, and the donors were mostly white British, with more females. A rise in Spike-specific TCR breadth and depth followed two AZD1222 doses. The number of AZD1222 recipients seropositive at baseline was only five to seven.

Material: peripheral blood, obtained on day 0 of MenACWY control vaccination. The receptor comes from an adult in good health.

The CDR3 DNA reads TGTGCCAGCAGCGTGGACAGGGGGCTGACAGATACGCAGTATTTT. Translating gives CASSVDRGLTDTQYF. The rearrangement uses TRBV9 and TRBJ2-3; 11 positions agree with TRBD1. The V gene's germline CDR1 is SGDLS and CDR2 YYNGEE. The CDR3 covers 15 residues. Unmatched junction bases numbered 2, after V lost 2 bases and J lost 3 bases. The full variable domain, in which reference TRBV9 and TRBJ2-3 provide the parts outside the CDR3, is DSGVTQTPKHLITATGQRVTLRCSPRSGDLSVYWYQQSLDQGLQFLIQYYNGEERAKGNILERFSAQQFPDLHSELNLSSLELGDSALYFCASSVDRGLTDTQYFGPGTRLTVL.